These 3 T cell receptor beta chains were sequenced from one sample in a study of tissue T cells after allogeneic stem cell transplantation. The repertoire was sequenced with immunoSEQ multiplex PCR; TCRdb's copy has only in-frame clones and lacks some. The sample holds about 50,000 clones, around 73% seen once. The sample taken for sequencing was sorted cells pooled from one or two spleens. These receptors were obtained from a pool of C57BL/6 mice in good health.

This clone was picked up one time. Gene names denote mouse genes. The read stops 1 residue short of the end of the CDR3; the missing end is completed from the germline J gene. The chain recombines TRBV1 with TRBJ2-5; D is tentatively TRBD1 or TRBD2 (5 bases each). V shed 3 bases and J shed 5 bases, with 9 bases lying between them. CDR3 size: 13 residues. Germline V gives CDR1 NSQYPW, CDR2 LRSPGD (reference sequence). CDR3 protein: CTCSAEGRDTQYF. CDR3 DNA, as far as it was read: TGCACCTGCAGTGCCGAGGGGCGAGACACCCAGTAC.

In its sample, this clone was seen a few times. The listed genes are named as in mouse. The read is 1 residue too short to cover the CDR3 end, so that end is filled in from the germline J gene. The rearrangement uses TRBV13-3 and TRBJ1-6; unclear D gene. TRBJ1-6 is reported as an ORF; its role is uncertain. The CDR3 runs to 13 residues. Germline V CDR1 and CDR2: NNHDY, SYVADS. V was cut by 3 bases and J by 8 bases, with 9 bases left in between. The sequenced part of the CDR3 DNA is TGTGCCAGCAGTGTGAGGGAGGATTCGCCCCTCTAC. Its protein product is CASSVREDSPLY. The entire CDR3 is CASSVREDSPLYF.

Worth noting for this clone: Gene labels here are mouse ones. The missing CDR3 end, 1 residue past where the read stops, is filled in from the germline J gene. V usage is TRBV19 and J usage is TRBJ2-2; D ambiguous. The germline V and J ends were trimmed by 4 bases and 4 bases, with 8 bases remaining between them. The CDR3 covers 13 residues. Per germline, CDR1 FNHDT and CDR2 SITEND (reference sequence). CDR3 amino acids: CASSPTSTGQLYF. The covered CDR3 bases are TGTGCCAGCAGTCCGACATCCACCGGGCAGCTCTAC.